The rows below give T cell receptor beta chains drawn from one sample of a study of shared clonotypes between healthy human individuals. TCRdb's table, derived via immunoSEQ multiplex PCR, lists solely in-frame clones and lacks some. In the table there are over 2 million clones, 85% to 95% of which are singletons. Sequencing input: naive CD4+ T cells sorted from blood. The receptor source for this set is a man aged 18 to 30 in good health. Both conserved end residues are part of each CDR3. The D gene is left open where the match is weak. Clone size is shown for a subset of rows, as once, few, many or a class of expanded clone.

j_call d_call v_call clone_size cdr3_aa cdr3_nt
TRBJ1-2 TRBD1 TRBV9 - CASSVVGDSYYGYTF TGTGCCAGCAGCGTAGTCGGGGACAGTTACTATGGCTACACCTTC
TRBJ2-2 - TRBV5-1 - CASIVGPMNTGELFF TGCGCCAGCATCGTGGGGCCCATGAACACCGGGGAGCTGTTTTTT
TRBJ1-4 - TRBV5-1 once CASSLGVVNEKLFF TGCGCCAGCAGCCTCGGGGTGGTTAATGAAAAACTGTTTTTT
TRBJ1-1 TRBD1 TRBV9 - CASSAPGTGVTEAFF TGTGCCAGCAGCGCCCCCGGGACAGGGGTTACTGAAGCTTTCTTT
TRBJ2-3 TRBD2 TRBV2 - CASSVPSGRGGGDTQYF TGTGCCAGCAGTGTGCCTAGCGGGAGGGGTGGTGGAGATACGCAGTATTTT
TRBJ1-4 - TRBV6-5 - CASSYSTLGNEKLFF TGTGCCAGCAGTTACTCGACTCTGGGTAATGAAAAACTGTTTTTT
TRBJ2-7 TRBD1 TRBV27 - CASSRGQGLRPFYEQYF TGTGCCAGCAGCCGCGGACAGGGTCTCCGCCCGTTCTACGAGCAGTACTTC
TRBJ2-7 TRBD1 TRBV11-2 - CASSPQLQGTSYEQYF TGTGCCAGCAGCCCACAGTTACAGGGGACATCATACGAGCAGTACTTC
TRBJ2-3 - TRBV2 once CASSSTDTQYF TGTGCCAGCAGTTCAACAGATACGCAGTATTTT
TRBJ2-1 - TRBV20-1 once CSASTDEQFF TGCAGTGCTAGTACGGATGAGCAGTTCTTC
TRBJ2-7 - TRBV7-2 - CASSRGQGGHEQYF TGTGCCAGCAGCCGTGGACAGGGAGGGCACGAGCAGTACTTC
TRBJ2-7 TRBD1 TRBV18 - CASSPPSGQAYEQYF TGTGCCAGCTCACCACCCTCGGGACAGGCCTACGAGCAGTACTTC
TRBJ1-1 - TRBV6-1 - CASSVSTENTEAFF TGTGCCAGCAGTGTCTCGACAGAGAACACTGAAGCTTTCTTT
TRBJ2-7 TRBD1 TRBV7-2 - CASSIGTASSYEQYF TGTGCCAGCAGCATTGGGACAGCATCCTCCTACGAGCAGTACTTC
TRBJ2-7 - TRBV6-5 - CASRVGARYEQYF TGTGCCAGCCGCGTTGGCGCCCGCTACGAGCAGTACTTC
TRBJ1-5 - TRBV27 - CASSTSGNQPQHF TGTGCCAGCAGTACCAGTGGGAATCAGCCCCAGCATTTT
TRBJ1-6 - TRBV28 - CASNDFEGLFPYNSPLHF TGTGCCAGCAATGACTTTGAGGGGCTTTTCCCCTATAATTCACCCCTCCACTTT
TRBJ1-2 - TRBV7-9 - CASSPGWDPRNTF TGTGCCAGCAGCCCAGGCTGGGATCCACGAAACACCTTC
TRBJ1-2 - TRBV2 - CASSGGFGYTF TGTGCCAGCAGTGGGGGATTTGGCTACACCTTC
TRBJ2-1 TRBD2 TRBV4-1 - CASSQGLAGRYNEQFF TGCGCCAGCAGCCAGGGACTAGCGGGGAGATACAATGAGCAGTTCTTC
TRBJ1-2 TRBD1 TRBV5-1 - CASSLGRTDRVGYGYTF TGCGCCAGCAGCTTGGGAAGGACGGACAGGGTGGGCTATGGCTACACCTTC
TRBJ2-3 - TRBV27 - CASISSRGPYTQYF TGTGCCAGCATAAGCTCTCGGGGGCCTTATACGCAGTATTTT
TRBJ1-6 - TRBV10-2 - CASSESRRTLNSPLHF TGCGCCAGCAGTGAGTCCAGGAGGACACTAAATTCACCCCTCCACTTT
TRBJ1-4 TRBD1 TRBV6-5 - CASSYAHDRVRLFF TGTGCCAGCAGTTACGCACATGACAGGGTACGGCTGTTTTTT
TRBJ1-2 TRBD1 TRBV28 - CASSFSDRPNYGYTF TGTGCCAGCAGTTTCTCGGACAGGCCCAACTATGGCTACACCTTC
TRBJ2-7 TRBD1 TRBV10-3 - CAISRTGVEQYF TGTGCCATCAGTCGTACAGGGGTCGAGCAGTACTTC
TRBJ1-2 - TRBV7-9 - CASSNRDRSLYGYTF TGTGCCAGCAGCAACAGGGACCGATCCCTTTATGGCTACACCTTC
TRBJ1-4 - TRBV6-1 - CASSEATGGDEKLFF TGTGCCAGCAGTGAAGCAACGGGGGGTGATGAAAAACTGTTTTTT
TRBJ1-2 TRBD1 TRBV29-1 - CSVSTGPNYGYTF TGCAGCGTTTCGACAGGGCCCAACTATGGCTACACCTTC
TRBJ1-6 - TRBV30 - CAWSWSDYNSPLHF TGTGCCTGGAGTTGGTCTGATTATAATTCACCCCTCCACTTT
TRBJ1-1 - TRBV9 - CASSPQPAGKVAEAFF TGTGCCAGCAGCCCCCAACCGGCAGGGAAGGTGGCTGAAGCTTTCTTT
TRBJ2-2 - TRBV11-3 - CASSPEGGKNTGELFF TGTGCCAGCAGCCCAGAAGGGGGGAAAAACACCGGGGAGCTGTTTTTT
TRBJ2-1 - TRBV15 - CATSRDPGDEQFF TGTGCCACCAGCAGAGATCCGGGGGATGAGCAGTTCTTC
TRBJ1-4 TRBD1 TRBV18 - CASSQTGTGGEKLFF TGTGCCAGCTCGCAAACCGGGACAGGGGGCGAAAAACTGTTTTTT
TRBJ2-1 - TRBV5-1 - CASKQQAYLYNEQFF TGCGCCAGCAAACAACAGGCATACCTTTACAATGAGCAGTTCTTC
TRBJ1-2 TRBD1 TRBV6-1 - CASSVGQAAGYGYTF TGTGCCAGCAGTGTTGGACAGGCGGCAGGATATGGCTACACCTTC
TRBJ1-4 TRBD1 TRBV28 - CASSPGTVNEKLFF TGTGCCAGCAGTCCCGGGACAGTAAATGAAAAACTGTTTTTT
TRBJ1-2 - TRBV7-9 - CASSARQNTYTF TGTGCCAGCAGCGCCCGACAGAATACCTACACCTTC
TRBJ2-5 TRBD2 TRBV14 - CASSQGGLAEETQYF TGTGCCAGCAGCCAAGGAGGGCTAGCGGAAGAGACCCAGTACTTC
TRBJ2-7 - TRBV18 - CASSPQEGLEQYF TGTGCCAGCTCACCTCAGGAGGGGCTCGAGCAGTACTTC
TRBJ2-7 TRBD1 TRBV2 - CASSGQGFGEQYF TGTGCCAGCAGCGGACAGGGGTTCGGCGAGCAGTACTTC
TRBJ1-2 TRBD1 TRBV28 - CASSVPQGAAYGYTF TGTGCCAGCAGTGTGCCTCAGGGGGCGGCCTATGGCTACACCTTC
TRBJ2-3 - TRBV7-2 - CASSLGVDTQYF TGTGCCAGCAGCTTGGGAGTGGATACGCAGTATTTT
TRBJ1-1 - TRBV30 - CAWSGLSGGAEAFF TGTGCCTGGAGTGGGCTGAGTGGGGGCGCTGAAGCTTTCTTT